The T cell receptor beta chain described here comes from a study of breast tumors, draining lymph nodes, adjacent tissues. Axillary draining lymph nodes of breast cancer patients supplied the node samples. CDR1 is SGHRS and CDR2 is YFSETQ in the germline V gene. The CDR3 contains 17 residues. V shed 0 bases and J shed 0 bases, with 16 bases lying between them. TCRdb re-derived calls from the multiplex PCR reads in MiXCR, one entry per CDR3 protein. The data show approximately 180,000 distinct CDR3 sequences, 33% seen once. The sequenced material came from axillary lymph node tissue. The sequence derives from a female donor with breast cancer. Some clones in this sample may be carry-over from other donors' samples. V usage is TRBV5-1 and J usage is TRBJ2-7; perhaps TRBD2 as D (7 bases). CDR3 sequence reads: CASSLEGGTLNSYEQYF. CDR3 nucleotide sequence: TGCGCCAGCAGCTTGGAGGGGGGGACTTTGAACTCCTACGAGCAGTACTTC.